Included here is one T cell receptor beta chain sequence, with context. Clones were read by immunoSEQ multiplex PCR, and TCRdb kept only the in-frame ones, dropping some. The sample contains some 14,000 clones, 82% of which appear only once. The sample belongs to a study of lymphopenia after photon versus proton radiotherapy. This CDR3 is 18 amino acids long. Germline V gives CDR1 LGHNA, CDR2 YNFKEQ. With 4 bases clipped from V and 2 bases from J, the junction kept 11 bases outside the gene matches. The source material was peripheral blood, sampled from a patient treated with photon-based radiotherapy. The sequence was collected from a man aged 45-65 years with gastric cancer. This chain joins TRBV4-2 and TRBJ2-5, with 12 nucleotides matching TRBD2. CDR3 DNA sequence: TGTGCCAGCAGCCCGACTAGCGGGGGAGACCAGTTTCAAGAGACCCAGTACTTC. It is translated as CASSPTSGGDQFQETQYF.